Below are 32 T cell receptor beta chains sequenced from a single sample in a study of blood T cells in healthy people across ages (dated by TCRdb to the mid-2010s). Libraries were constructed by 5' RACE. TCRdb shows the sequencer as Illumina HiSeq 2500. The second PCR ran for roughly 6 to 11 cycles and used a J-beta primer mix along with a sample-barcoded 5' primer. Clones were called with MiXCR by TCRdb after fastp trimmed the public reads at Q25, and only in-frame beta chains were retained. Under each unique CDR3 protein, matching rows form one entry showing the most common genes and DNA. Present in this sample are 850,000 to 950,000 distinct CDR3 sequences, about 28% of which were seen just once. The ten largest clones add up to 15% to 20% of the sample. The sample was blood. The receptors stem from a woman at least 80 years old in good health.

The table lists this clonotype with many counts. V and J are TRBV9 and TRBJ2-5; weak D call: TRBD1 (5 bases). CDR3 length equals 14 residues. V lost 3 bases and J lost 4, with 13 bases in between. Germline V gives CDR1 SGDLS, CDR2 YYNGEE. The DNA of the CDR3 is TGTGCCAGCAGCGCCCATCAGGGAAGAGAGACCCAGTACTTC. Residues: CASSAHQGRETQYF.

The chain couples TRBV3-1 to TRBJ1-1; TRBD1 is a possible D gene (5 bases). Trimming removed 6 bases from V and 2 bases from J, with 19 bases in between. CDR1 and CDR2 from the germline V gene are LGHDT and YNNKEL (reference sequence). This CDR3 contains 16 residues. The CDR3 coding sequence is TGTGCCAGCAGTCCCGGGACTGACCCTAGCAACACTGAAGCTTTCTTT. Protein sequence: CASSPGTDPSNTEAFF. The full variable domain, with the rest looked up from reference TRBV3-1 and TRBJ1-1, is DTAVSQTPKYLVTQMGNDKSIKCEQNLGHDTMYWYKQDSKKFLKIMFSYNNKELIINETVPNRFSPKSPDKAHLNLHINSLELGDSAVYFCASSPGTDPSNTEAFFGQGTRLTVV.

The gene calls are TRBV28 and TRBJ1-1; 10 nucleotides line up with TRBD1. The germline gives CDR1 MDHEN, CDR2 SYDVKM. CDR3 length: 14 residues. V was clipped by 5 bases and J by 8 bases; unmatched bases: 8. The CDR3 loop reads CASSPWTGGIEAFF. In DNA form, the CDR3 reads TGTGCCAGCAGTCCATGGACAGGGGGTATCGAAGCTTTCTTT.

This clonotype was recorded many times. The V call is TRBV7-2, the J call TRBJ1-4, with D maybe TRBD1 (5 bases). Germline-derived CDR1 and CDR2 are SGHTA and FQGNSA. Trimming removed 3 bases at V and 0 bases at J, with 11 bases between. There are 16 residues in the CDR3. The CDR3 reads CASSFWGGTTNEKLFF. DNA for the CDR3: TGTGCCAGCAGCTTCTGGGGCGGAACAACTAATGAAAAACTGTTTTTT.

As concerns this clonotype: A much larger clone lies one base from this, so it may be a read error. The rearrangement links TRBV11-1 to TRBJ2-5; D gene uncertain. The V end lost 1 base, the J end lost 3 bases, and 9 bases lay between the germline ends. The germline CDR1 and CDR2 sequences are SGHAT and FQDESV (reference sequence). This CDR3 spans 14 amino acids. The CDR3 reads CASSLGVNKETQYF. The CDR3 DNA sequence: TGTGCCAGCAGCTTAGGGGTTAATAAAGAGACCCAGTACTTC.

In its sample, this clonotype was seen a few times. V is TRBV11-3 and J is TRBJ1-4, with D possibly being TRBD1 (6 bases). V shed 5 bases and J shed 0 bases, with 22 bases lying between them. Per the germline V gene, CDR1 is SGHNT and CDR2 is YENEEA. The CDR3 runs 19 residues. CDR3 region: CASSPVGGTATSTNEKLFF. CDR3 DNA sequence: TGTGCCAGCAGCCCAGTAGGGGGGACCGCGACGTCAACTAATGAAAAACTGTTTTTT.

This rearrangement joins TRBV5-1 to TRBJ1-2; maybe TRBD1 (6 bases). V was clipped by 4 bases and J by 6 bases, with 16 bases between them. The CDR3 consists of 14 residues. CDR1 and CDR2 (germline): SGHRS, YFSETQ. CDR3 DNA: TGCGCCAGCAGCCTACCCGGGACAACGCATGGCTACACCTTC. It yields the protein CASSLPGTTHGYTF.

This clonotype was counted a few times. V usage is TRBV6-1 and J usage is TRBJ1-4, with 9 bases identical to TRBD1. Trimming at V came to 5 bases and at J to 10 bases, leaving 8 bases not matched to a gene. The V gene's germline CDR1 is MNHNS and CDR2 SASEGT. The CDR3 has 14 residues. The CDR3 protein is CASSNRDRAGKLFF. CDR3 DNA sequence: TGTGCCAGCAGTAATCGGGACAGGGCCGGAAAACTGTTTTTT.

Many counts were recorded for this clonotype. The rearrangement joins TRBV12-3 or TRBV12-4 to TRBJ1-6; D might be TRBD1 (6 bases). CDR3 length: 14 amino acids. The V and J ends lost 5 bases and 9 bases respectively, with 14 bases between them. CDR3 in amino acids: CASSPRGSSSPLHF. CDR3 sequence (DNA): TGTGCCAGCAGTCCCAGGGGTTCAAGTTCACCCCTCCACTTT.

The gene calls are TRBV10-3 and TRBJ2-4; TRBD2 is a possible D gene (7 bases). Per the germline V gene, CDR1 is ENHRY and CDR2 is SYGVKD. This CDR3 comprises 17 residues. V lost 4 bases and J 1 base, leaving 17 bases between the germline ends. CDR3: CAISAVGAGVAKNIQYF. DNA for the CDR3: TGTGCCATCAGTGCCGTGGGGGCGGGGGTTGCCAAAAACATTCAGTACTTC.

On this clonotype: The final CDR3 position lacks the conserved phenylalanine or tryptophan, pointing to a likely read error. The chain combines TRBV4-2 with TRBJ2-1, with D tentatively TRBD2 (6 bases). Per the germline V gene, CDR1 is LGHNA and CDR2 is YNFKEQ. This CDR3 region has 14 residues. The CDR3 nucleotides read TGTGCCGGCAGCCAAGACCTTAGCGGTAATGAGCAGTTCTGC. Its translation: CAGSQDLSGNEQFC.

This clonotype was detected a few times. The V and J genes are TRBV20-1 and TRBJ1-1; D unclear. The CDR3 is made up of 11 amino acids. V was cut by 1 base and J by 5 bases, with 5 bases left in between. Germline-derived CDR1 and CDR2 are DFQATT and SNEGSKA (reference sequence). Here the CDR3 reads CSARAGTEAFF. DNA for the CDR3: TGCAGTGCTAGAGCCGGGACTGAAGCTTTCTTT.

The rearrangement uses TRBV18 and TRBJ1-1, with TRBD1 identical over 10 bases. The CDR3 is 15 residues long. V shed 4 bases and J 4 bases; nucleotides not matched to a gene: 6. Looked up from germline, CDR1 is KGHSH and CDR2 is LQKENI. This CDR3 is CASSQGGQGFTEAFF. CDR3 DNA: TGTGCCAGCTCACAAGGGGGACAGGGGTTCACTGAAGCTTTCTTT. Combining the CDR3 with reference TRBV18 and TRBJ1-1 gives the whole variable domain NAGVMQNPRHLVRRRGQEARLRCSPMKGHSHVYWYRQLPEEGLKFMVYLQKENIIDESGMPKERFSAEFPKEGPSILRIQQVVRGDSAAYFCASSQGGQGFTEAFFGQGTRLTVV.

Details on this clonotype: Likely a read error: the CDR3 ends without its conserved phenylalanine or tryptophan. The CDR3 loop is CSAQSRGVDTEAFC. The DNA of the CDR3 is TGCAGTGCACAGTCCAGGGGAGTCGACACTGAAGCTTTCTGT. The rearrangement uses TRBV20-1 and TRBJ1-1; D may be TRBD1 (6 bases). The CDR3 spans 14 residues. V lost 6 bases and J 3 bases, leaving 17 bases between the germline ends. Germline values: CDR1 DFQATT, CDR2 SNEGSKA (reference sequence).

The chain has TRBV7-3 and TRBJ2-3, with D possibly matching TRBD2 (6 bases). Germline CDR1 SGHTA, CDR2 FQGTGA. CDR3 length: 14 amino acids. V was cut by 0 bases and J by 4 bases, with 8 bases left in between. The CDR3 spells CASSLTRLADTQYF. Here the CDR3 DNA reads TGTGCCAGCAGCTTAACGAGACTAGCAGATACGCAGTATTTT.

Remarks on this clonotype: This may be a read error, as it is one base from a much larger clone. The rearrangement links TRBV28 to TRBJ2-1; no firm D call. This CDR3 has 11 residues. Germline assignment: CDR1 MDHEN and CDR2 SYDVKM. The ends were cut back, 8 bases at V and 10 bases at J, with 12 bases in the middle. CDR3 sequence reads: CASLKGREQFF. DNA for the CDR3: TGTGCCAGCCTCAAAGGGCGCGAGCAGTTCTTC.

This clonotype was seen more than once but under ten times. The J gene is TRBJ2-5, the V gene TRBV10-3; 10 bases align to TRBD2. CDR1 is ENHRY, CDR2 SYGVKD, per germline. V gave up 6 bases and J gave up 6 bases; unmatched junction bases: 22. This CDR3 comprises 19 residues. The CDR3 loop reads CAISPSVALSGGTGKTQYF. As DNA, the CDR3 is TGTGCCATCAGCCCTTCCGTCGCACTTAGCGGGGGGACTGGTAAGACCCAGTACTTC.

This clonotype was picked up many times. The J gene is TRBJ1-5, the V gene TRBV6-5, with unresolved D. CDR3 length: 13 residues. The V gene lost 0 bases and the J gene lost 4 bases, with 4 bases spanning the gap. Per the germline V gene, CDR1 is MNHEY and CDR2 is SVGAGI. CDR3 DNA: TGTGCCAGCAGTTACTCGCGTAATCAGCCCCAGCATTTT. Its protein is CASSYSRNQPQHF.

Regarding this clonotype: Compared with germline, one end of the junction differs, possibly owing to a read error. The chain links TRBV9 to TRBJ1-2; no clear D. CDR1 SGDLS and CDR2 YYNGEE come from the germline V gene. This CDR3 contains 13 residues. This chain's CDR3 is CGSSTGQNYGYTF. The CDR3 DNA reads as TGTGGCAGCAGTACGGGCCAGAACTATGGCTACACCTTC.

This clonotype was counted at least ten times. The rearrangement uses TRBV7-9 and TRBJ2-5, with D hard to call. CDR3 length: 14 residues. Between the trimmed V and J ends, which lost 1 base and 2 bases, there was a span of 8 bases. Germline loops: CDR1 SEHNR, CDR2 FQNEAQ (reference sequence). The CDR3 coding sequence is TGTGCCAGCAGCTTAGAAGCGAAACAAGAGACCCAGTACTTC. This codes for CASSLEAKQETQYF.

V and J are TRBV20-1 and TRBJ2-7; 7 nucleotides align to TRBD2. The CDR3 runs 15 residues. Germline lookup yields CDR1 DFQATT and CDR2 SNEGSKA (reference sequence). V was clipped by 4 bases and J by 3 bases; unmatched bases: 12. CDR3 in DNA: TGCAGTGCTACACCGGGGGGTACGGTAAGCTACGAGCAGTACTTC. Amino acid sequence: CSATPGGTVSYEQYF.

This clonotype was detected a few times. J is TRBJ2-1 and V is TRBV20-1, with TRBD2 matching over 13 bases. CDR1 and CDR2 from the germline V gene are DFQATT and SNEGSKA (reference sequence). The CDR3 sequence is 14 residues long. Losses at the gene ends were 3 bases for V and 8 bases for J; bases not matched to a gene: 4. DNA for the CDR3: TGCAGTGCTAGGGGGACTAGCGGGAACTATGAGCAGTTCTTC. Translating gives CSARGTSGNYEQFF.

This clonotype was counted many times. This chain uses TRBV25-1 with TRBJ1-2; D is unclear. The germline CDR1 and CDR2 sequences are MGHDK and SYGVNS. This CDR3 has 13 residues. Between the trimmed V and J ends, which lost 2 bases and 4 bases, there was a span of 8 bases. The CDR3 sequence: CASSEAGTYGYTF. CDR3 DNA: TGTGCCAGCAGTGAAGCCGGAACCTATGGCTACACCTTC.

J is TRBJ1-4 and V is TRBV14; D remains ambiguous. The length of the CDR3 is 13 residues. With 6 bases removed from V and 12 bases from J, the gap between germline ends came to 17 bases. CDR1 is SGHDN, CDR2 FVKESK, per germline. The CDR3 coding sequence is TGTGCCAGCAGTCTGAGATCAAGGTCGGAACTGTTTTTT. This encodes CASSLRSRSELFF.

Comments on this clonotype: A much larger clone sits a single nucleotide away, making a read error possible. The chain uses TRBV7-2 and TRBJ2-1; the D gene is possibly TRBD2 (7 bases). V lost 1 base to trimming and J lost 13 bases, with 23 bases between them. The CDR3 runs 16 residues. In germline, CDR1 is SGHTA, CDR2 FQGNSA. Written as DNA, the CDR3 is TGTGCCAGCAGCTTAGTGGGAGGGACAAGCCAAGAGACCCAGTTCTTC. This codes for CASSLVGGTSQETQFF.

This clonotype was detected many times. The chain is built from TRBV12-3 or TRBV12-4 and TRBJ2-3, with 12 positions matching TRBD2. Unmatched junction bases numbered 1, after V lost 5 bases and J lost 1 base. This CDR3 comprises 15 residues. CDR3 region: CASSRTSGGTDTQYF. The CDR3 bases are TGTGCCAGCAGTCGGACTAGCGGGGGCACAGATACGCAGTATTTT.

Ten or more counts support this clonotype. The genes are TRBV6-2 or TRBV6-3 and TRBJ2-1; TRBD2 matches at 8 bases. With 2 bases clipped from V and 3 bases from J, the junction kept 6 bases outside the gene matches. Per germline, CDR1 MNHEY and CDR2 SVGEGT. This CDR3 has 16 amino acids. CDR3 protein: CASSYDAGGVYNEQFF. In DNA, the CDR3 is TGTGCCAGCAGTTACGATGCGGGGGGCGTCTACAATGAGCAGTTCTTC.

This clonotype showed up many times. The V gene is TRBV7-8, the J gene TRBJ1-4; 7 nucleotides match TRBD1. This CDR3 region has 15 residues. Trimming cost V 4 bases and J 11 bases; bases outside gene matches: 13. The germline V gene encodes CDR1 SGHVS and CDR2 FQNEAQ. CDR3 region: CASSSNRGTTSKLFF. The CDR3, as DNA: TGTGCCAGCAGCTCAAACAGGGGCACAACTTCTAAACTGTTTTTT.

This clonotype was detected ten times or more. CDR3 sequence: CSARRRAGGTDTQYF. The CDR3 coding sequence is TGCAGTGCTCGCCGGCGGGCGGGGGGAACAGATACGCAGTATTTT. The gene calls are TRBV20-1 and TRBJ2-3; 8 nucleotides match TRBD2. CDR3 length: 15 residues. V shed 5 bases and J 3 bases; nucleotides not matched to a gene: 10. CDR1 DFQATT and CDR2 SNEGSKA come from the germline V gene (reference sequence).

The chain recombines TRBV9 with TRBJ1-1; 10 bases line up with TRBD1. Germline CDR1 is SGDLS and CDR2 is YYNGEE. V lost 3 bases, J lost 8 bases, and 10 bases stayed unmatched. CDR3 length: 15 residues. CDR3 nucleotides: TGTGCCAGCAGCGCCCCCGGGACAGGGGTTCAGGAAGCTTTCTTT. This encodes CASSAPGTGVQEAFF. Full variable domain (missing parts from reference TRBV9 and TRBJ1-1): DSGVTQTPKHLITATGQRVTLRCSPRSGDLSVYWYQQSLDQGLQFLIQYYNGEERAKGNILERFSAQQFPDLHSELNLSSLELGDSALYFCASSAPGTGVQEAFFGQGTRLTVV.

The chain joins TRBV7-3 to TRBJ2-3; a weak D match, TRBD2 (6 bases). Deletions cut 0 bases from V and 0 bases from J, with 16 bases between. Germline loops: CDR1 SGHTA, CDR2 FQGTGA. This CDR3 is 18 amino acids long. CDR3 bases: TGTGCCAGCAGCTTAACTCCCCTGGGCGGGGTGAGCACAGATACGCAGTATTTT. Residues: CASSLTPLGGVSTDTQYF.

This clonotype was recorded many times. The chain combines TRBV2 with TRBJ2-4; the match to TRBD1 covers 7 bases. The CDR3 is 15 amino acids. J lost 0 bases, V lost 6 bases, and 5 bases had no gene match. The germline CDR1 and CDR2 sequences are SNHLY and FYNNEI. CDR3: CASRTGSIAKNIQYF. The CDR3 nucleotides read TGTGCCAGCAGGACAGGGTCTATAGCCAAAAACATTCAGTACTTC.